This T cell receptor beta chain stems from a study of regulatory T cells in long-lasting Graves disease (dated by TCRdb to about 2021). Describing the broader study: To count as having persistent Graves' disease, a patient had to have received antithyroid drug treatment for over 5 years with TSH receptor autoantibodies remaining persistently positive. Patients with persistent Graves' disease were compared with patients with newly diagnosed Graves' disease using TCR sequencing and RNA sequencing of peripheral blood. The study was registered as a clinical trial and conducted in China. A total of roughly 35 samples underwent TCR sequencing: around 13 from persistent and about 20 from newly diagnosed Graves' disease patients. In the clinical cohort, patients with persistent Graves' disease had used antithyroid drugs for an average of approximately eleven years. Broader findings and caveats from the paper: Persistent disease showed preferential use of TRBV28, TRBJ1-2 and TRBJ2-5, whereas newly diagnosed disease favored TRBV20-1 and TRBJ2-1. Sequencing and analysis were limited to the TCR beta chain. The authors acknowledged the small sample size as a limitation that may reduce accuracy. Compared with newly diagnosed patients, persistent Graves' disease patients had lower TCR Shannon entropy and fewer highly expanded clones, which suggests clonal expansion. Peripheral blood alone was examined, since thyroid tissue, which constituted the primary lesion, could not be accessed. A larger number of public clonotypes was shared among persistent patients (2,741) than among newly diagnosed patients (around 870).

Trimming accounts for 1 base at V and 8 bases at J, while the number of junction bases matched to no gene is 8. CDR1 and CDR2, looked up from the germline V gene (reference sequence), are DFQATT and SNEGSKA. The CDR3 goes from the cysteine to the phenylalanine over 15 residues. The CDR3 DNA has 45 bases and is translated from base 1. This specimen's time point label, interpreted: persistent/refractory GD, antithyroid drugs over 5 years with positive TRAb. For both TCR sequencing and RNA sequencing, RNA was extracted from PBMCs using TRIzol. The diagnosis of Graves' disease was made according to American Thyroid Association guidelines. Patients for the study were recruited at an endocrinology department in Xi'an, China. Each patient gave 7.5 to 10 milliliters of peripheral blood, collected in an EDTA anticoagulant tube. Ficoll Paque Plus density gradient separation was used to isolate PBMCs, and no further T cell sorting was performed. RNA quality was checked with an Agilent 2100 Bioanalyzer and agarose gel, and concentration with a NanoDrop 2000.

In the case of this clonotype: Its antigen is currently not known. No base-level quality is on record; no much larger clone is a single base apart.

Libraries were made using multiplex PCR. The sample was run on an Illumina HiSeq 4000. CDR3 regions were amplified by Arm-PCR with iRepertoire HTBI primers to construct TCR beta libraries. Before sequencing, the PCR products went through gel purification. The paper's data handling went like this. Across samples, around 58 TRBV and 15 or so TRBJ segments were identified and used for gene usage analysis of CDR3 amino acid clonotypes. Filtered high-quality paired reads were merged into contigs using COPE and FqMerger. BLAST was used to align contigs to the IMGT TRBV, TRBD and TRBJ reference genes, and CDR3 was defined following IMGT. Any clonotype with a frequency above 0.1% was classified as a highly expanded clone. Shannon entropy served as the measure of repertoire diversity, while the Gini coefficient captured V-J evenness. Public clonotypes were defined as clonotypes shared by more than one individual. TCRdb reanalyzed the raw reads on its own, using fastp at Q25 for trimming and MiXCR for clone calling, and kept in-frame beta chains. Each CDR3 protein gets just one entry, which takes the most common genes and DNA from the rows behind it. V and J calls and clone size were set by TCRdb, not the authors. This sample comprises 400,000 to 500,000 distinct CDR3 sequences, less than 25% of them detected only once. The ten top clones hold around 12% of the sample.

The chain joins TRBV20-1 to TRBJ1-2; 12 middle bases align to TRBD1. The sequencing used peripheral blood mononuclear cells (PBMCs), collected when the disease was refractory, from a patient treated with antithyroid drugs. The receptor was derived from a female donor with Graves disease. The DNA sequence is given as TGCAGTGCTAGAGGAGGGACAGGGGGCGAGGGGGGCTACACCTTC. It specifies CSARGGTGGEGGYTF.